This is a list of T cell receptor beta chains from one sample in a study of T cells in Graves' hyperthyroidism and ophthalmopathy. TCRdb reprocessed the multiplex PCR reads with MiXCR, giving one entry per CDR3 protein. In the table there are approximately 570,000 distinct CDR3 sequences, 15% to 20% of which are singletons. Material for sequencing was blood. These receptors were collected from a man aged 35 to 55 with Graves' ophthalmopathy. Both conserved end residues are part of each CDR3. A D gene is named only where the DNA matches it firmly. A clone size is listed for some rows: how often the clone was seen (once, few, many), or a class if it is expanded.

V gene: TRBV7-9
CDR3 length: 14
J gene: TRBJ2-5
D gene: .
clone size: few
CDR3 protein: CASSPPPSTETQYF
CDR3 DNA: TGTGCCAGCAGCCCCCCTCCTAGCACAGAGACCCAGTACTTC

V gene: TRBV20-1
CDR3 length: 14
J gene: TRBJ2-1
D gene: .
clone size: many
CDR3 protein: CSASKSDEHNEQFF
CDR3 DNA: TGCAGTGCTAGTAAAAGCGATGAACACAATGAGCAGTTCTTC

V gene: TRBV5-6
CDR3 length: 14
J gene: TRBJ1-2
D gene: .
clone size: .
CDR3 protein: CASSSKGWPGGYTF
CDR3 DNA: TGTGCCAGCAGCTCCAAGGGGTGGCCAGGTGGCTACACCTTC

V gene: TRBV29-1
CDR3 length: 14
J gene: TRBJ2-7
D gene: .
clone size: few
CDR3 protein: CSVEVQGSFYEQYF
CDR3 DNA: TGCAGCGTTGAGGTACAGGGTTCTTTCTACGAGCAGTACTTC

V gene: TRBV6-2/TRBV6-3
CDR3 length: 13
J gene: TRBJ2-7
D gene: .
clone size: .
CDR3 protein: CASSRDLGYEQYF
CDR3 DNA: TGTGCCAGCAGCAGGGACCTCGGCTACGAGCAGTACTTC

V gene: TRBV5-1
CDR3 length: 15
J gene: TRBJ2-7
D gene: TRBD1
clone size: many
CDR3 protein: CASSGGQGAWEEQYF
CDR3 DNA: TGCGCCAGCAGCGGGGGACAGGGGGCTTGGGAGGAGCAGTACTTC

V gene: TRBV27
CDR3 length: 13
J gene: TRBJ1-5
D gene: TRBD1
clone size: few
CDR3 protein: CASSKTGGQPQHF
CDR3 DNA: TGTGCCAGCAGTAAGACAGGGGGTCAGCCCCAGCATTTT

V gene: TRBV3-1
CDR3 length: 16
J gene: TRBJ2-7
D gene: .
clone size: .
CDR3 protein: CASSHQAGTVNYEQYF
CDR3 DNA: TGTGCCAGCAGCCACCAAGCCGGGACTGTAAACTACGAGCAGTACTTC

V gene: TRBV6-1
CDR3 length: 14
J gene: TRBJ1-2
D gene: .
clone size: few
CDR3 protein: CASSEADKYYGYTF
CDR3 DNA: TGTGCCAGCAGTGAAGCGGACAAATACTATGGCTACACCTTC

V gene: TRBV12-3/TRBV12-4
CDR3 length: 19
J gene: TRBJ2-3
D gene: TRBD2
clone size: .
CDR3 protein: CASSPWDSLAGVVTDTQYF
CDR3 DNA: TGTGCCAGCAGCCCATGGGACTCACTAGCGGGAGTTGTAACAGATACGCAGTATTTT

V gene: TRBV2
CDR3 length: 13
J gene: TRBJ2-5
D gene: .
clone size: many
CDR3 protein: CASRMELQETQYF
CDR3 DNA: TGTGCCAGCAGAATGGAGCTCCAAGAGACCCAGTACTTC

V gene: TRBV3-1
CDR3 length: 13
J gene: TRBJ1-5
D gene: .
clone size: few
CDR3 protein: CASSQDGEQPQHF
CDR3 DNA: TGTGCCAGCAGCCAAGACGGTGAACAGCCCCAGCATTTT

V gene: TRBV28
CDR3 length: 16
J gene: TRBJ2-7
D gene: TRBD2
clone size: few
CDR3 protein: CASSLRGGLAGGEQYF
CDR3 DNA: TGTGCCAGCAGCCTAAGGGGGGGACTAGCGGGAGGAGAGCAGTACTTC

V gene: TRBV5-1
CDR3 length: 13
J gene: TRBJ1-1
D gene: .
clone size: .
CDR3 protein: CASTMGENTEAFF
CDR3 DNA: TGCGCCAGCACGATGGGAGAGAACACTGAAGCTTTCTTT

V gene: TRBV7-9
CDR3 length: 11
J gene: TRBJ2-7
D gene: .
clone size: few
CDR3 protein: CASSHGQEQYF
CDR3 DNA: TGTGCCAGCAGCCACGGACAAGAGCAGTACTTC

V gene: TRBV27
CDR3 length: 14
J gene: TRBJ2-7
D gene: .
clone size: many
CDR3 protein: CASSPAAGEKEQYF
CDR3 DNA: TGTGCCAGCAGCCCTGCGGCAGGGGAAAAGGAGCAGTACTTC

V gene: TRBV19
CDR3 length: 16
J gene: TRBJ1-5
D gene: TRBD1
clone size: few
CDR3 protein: CASTRRDRGLHQPQHF
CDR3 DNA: TGTGCCAGTACCCGCCGGGACAGGGGGCTTCATCAGCCCCAGCATTTT